This TCR beta chain was identified in a study of OX40 agonist ivuxolimab in advanced cancers. The repertoire was sequenced with immunoSEQ multiplex PCR; TCRdb's copy has only in-frame clones and lacks some. Here the sample spans about 36,000 clones, 60% to 85% being singletons. The clonotype was recovered from an adult with an advanced solid tumor such as melanoma, head and neck, liver or kidney cancer. The specimen comprised CD4+ or CD8+ T cells sorted from blood, sampled in a trial of the OX40 agonist ivuxolimab.

The CDR3 sequence: CSVQGGNQPQHF. CDR3 coding DNA: TGCAGCGTTCAAGGGGGAAATCAGCCCCAGCATTTT. The gene calls are TRBV29-1 and TRBJ1-5; a weak D match, TRBD1 (6 bases). Germline CDR1 reads SQVTM; CDR2 reads ANQGSEA. V was shortened by 5 bases and J by 4 bases, with 9 bases between the two germline ends. The CDR3 totals 12 residues.